A single sample gave rise to the 23 T cell receptor beta chains below, sequenced in a study of cytomegalovirus exposure and HLA in healthy donors. Amplification used 60 Vbeta primers and 13 Jbeta primers. The table came from immunoSEQ multiplex PCR; TCRdb's copy has only in-frame clones and leaves some out. This sample has about 180,000 clones, with 60% to 85% found just once. Sample: PBMCs. These receptors all come from a male donor in good health and CMV-seronegative.

J is TRBJ2-3 and V is TRBV6-1; D not certain. The V gene's germline CDR1 is MNHNS and CDR2 SASEGT. V lost 2 bases, J lost 1 base, and 4 bases lay in between. This CDR3 contains 13 residues. This chain's CDR3 is CASSERGTDTQYF. In DNA form, the CDR3 reads TGTGCCAGCAGTGAACGGGGCACAGATACGCAGTATTTT.

The rearrangement joins TRBV27 to TRBJ2-1, with a tentative D call TRBD2 (6 bases). Germline V gene lookup returns CDR1 MNHEY and CDR2 SMNVEV (reference sequence). This CDR3 has 18 amino acids. The V and J ends lost 2 bases and 8 bases respectively, with 25 bases between them. CDR3 residues: CASSLNGVPGLPGYEQFF. Here the CDR3 DNA reads TGTGCCAGCAGTTTAAATGGCGTGCCGGGACTTCCAGGGTATGAGCAGTTCTTC.

The rearrangement uses TRBV6-5 and TRBJ2-1; D not resolved. CDR1 is MNHEY and CDR2 is SVGAGI in the germline V gene. The CDR3 consists of 14 residues. Between the trimmed V and J ends, which lost 7 bases and 6 bases, there was a span of 16 bases. CDR3 DNA: TGTGCCAGCACCCCGGCCCCCTCAGGCAATGAGCAGTTCTTC. As protein: CASTPAPSGNEQFF.

V usage is TRBV29-1 and J usage is TRBJ2-5; D not resolved. CDR1 SQVTM and CDR2 ANQGSEA come from the germline V gene. V lost 7 bases to trimming and J lost 2 bases, with 5 bases between them. This CDR3 region has 10 residues. The CDR3 region is CSAQQETQYF. The CDR3 DNA reads TGCAGCGCACAACAAGAGACCCAGTACTTC.

This sequence joins TRBV11-2 and TRBJ2-1; maybe TRBD2 (5 bases). The length of the CDR3 is 15 residues. Germline V CDR1 and CDR2: SGHAT, FQNNGV. V gave up 2 bases and J gave up 8 bases, with 16 bases separating them. The CDR3 DNA reads TGTGCCAGCAGCTTAAGTGGGAGAAGTTTCGATGAGCAGTTCTTC. As protein: CASSLSGRSFDEQFF.

The chain recombines TRBV6-6 with TRBJ2-2; possible D gene TRBD1, 6 bases. The CDR3 length is 14 residues. V was clipped by 4 bases and J by 3 bases, with 9 bases between them. Germline V gives CDR1 MNHNY, CDR2 SVGAGI (reference sequence). CDR3 bases: TGTGCCAGCAGTTTCGACAGGTACACCGGGGAGCTGTTTTTT. This gives the protein CASSFDRYTGELFF.

The gene calls are TRBV2 and TRBJ1-1; D call uncertain. Per the germline V gene, CDR1 is SNHLY and CDR2 is FYNNEI. The V end lost 6 bases, the J end lost 10 bases, and 12 bases lay between the germline ends. The CDR3 has 11 residues. CDR3 coding DNA: TGTGCCAGCAGCGCAGACCCGGGAGCTTTCTTT. Translated: CASSADPGAFF.

Only one count was recorded for this clone. The DNA of the CDR3 is TGTGCCAGCAGCGCCGGGACTACGATAGAGACCCAGTACTTC. Protein product: CASSAGTTIETQYF. V is TRBV9 and J is TRBJ2-5; 7 positions match TRBD2. V shed 3 bases and J 4 bases; nucleotides not matched to a gene: 6. Germline CDR1 is SGDLS and CDR2 is YYNGEE. The CDR3 is made up of 14 amino acids.

The V and J genes are TRBV6-5 and TRBJ1-1; 8 bases agree with TRBD1. Per the germline V gene, CDR1 is MNHEY and CDR2 is SVGAGI. V trimming: 5 bases; J trimming: 6 bases; junction bases outside the gene matches: 5. The CDR3 totals 13 residues. CDR3 bases: TGTGCCAGCAGTCGACAGGGGAGGTCTGAAGCTTTCTTT. Amino acids: CASSRQGRSEAFF.

The genes are TRBV6-6 and TRBJ2-1, with 12 bases matching TRBD1. The germline gives CDR1 MNHNY, CDR2 SVGAGI (reference sequence). Trimming removed 7 bases from V and 6 bases from J; junction bases left unmatched: 10. The CDR3 has 16 residues. The CDR3 sequence is CASNQPGQGAGNEQFF. In DNA form, the CDR3 reads TGTGCCAGCAACCAGCCGGGACAGGGGGCGGGCAATGAGCAGTTCTTC.

The chain recombines TRBV12-5 with TRBJ2-6, with 8 bases fitting TRBD1. Germline V CDR1 and CDR2: LGHNT, FRNRAP. The CDR3 totals 17 residues. With V trimmed by 1 base and J by 0 bases, 2 bases remained unmatched. The CDR3 DNA follows: TGTGCTAGTGGTTTGGGGACAGGGAGCTCTGGGGCCAACGTCCTGACTTTC. This codes for CASGLGTGSSGANVLTF.

This chain uses TRBV7-2 with TRBJ1-6; possible D gene TRBD1, 6 bases. Looked up from germline, CDR1 is SGHTA and CDR2 is FQGNSA. V was cut by 4 bases and J by 11 bases, with 18 bases left in between. CDR3 length: 15 residues. The CDR3 reads CASSSNGQGWAPLHF. DNA of the CDR3: TGTGCCAGCAGCTCCAATGGCCAGGGGTGGGCACCCCTCCACTTT.

This rearrangement joins TRBV28 to TRBJ1-3; D may be TRBD1 (5 bases). Per germline, CDR1 MDHEN and CDR2 SYDVKM. The V end was cut by 3 bases, the J end by 0 bases, with 12 bases between. The CDR3 extends over 16 amino acids. CDR3 sequence reads: CASSFSDRFSGNTIYF. DNA of the CDR3: TGTGCCAGCAGTTTCAGTGACAGATTCTCTGGAAACACCATATATTTT.

This clone has a handful of counts. The rearrangement links TRBV18 to TRBJ1-2; TRBD1 matches 7 bases. The germline V gene encodes CDR1 KGHSH and CDR2 LQKENI. V lost 0 bases to trimming and J lost 4 bases; unmatched junction nucleotides: 5. The CDR3 sequence is 15 residues long. In DNA form, the CDR3 reads TGTGCCAGCTCACCACCGGCCAGGGGGTCCTATGGCTACACCTTC. This sequence encodes CASSPPARGSYGYTF.

This clone has just a few counts. The CDR3 sequence is CASSLSLAGGPLYNEQFF. Here the CDR3 DNA reads TGTGCCAGCAGTTTATCCCTAGCGGGAGGGCCGTTGTACAATGAGCAGTTCTTC. The chain links TRBV27 to TRBJ2-1; 12 bases align to TRBD2. CDR1 and CDR2 from the germline V gene are MNHEY and SMNVEV (reference sequence). The CDR3 is 18 amino acids. Losses at the gene ends were 0 bases for V and 4 bases for J; bases not matched to a gene: 7.

This clone occurred once. The chain uses TRBV9 and TRBJ1-1, with D perhaps TRBD1 (6 bases). Per germline, CDR1 SGDLS and CDR2 YYNGEE. The CDR3 contains 13 residues. The V end was cut by 3 bases, the J end by 4 bases, with 10 bases between. CDR3 in amino acids: CASSEGGGTEAFF. For the CDR3, the DNA is TGTGCCAGCAGCGAGGGGGGGGGCACTGAAGCTTTCTTT. The full variable domain, completed using reference TRBV9 and TRBJ1-1, is DSGVTQTPKHLITATGQRVTLRCSPRSGDLSVYWYQQSLDQGLQFLIQYYNGEERAKGNILERFSAQQFPDLHSELNLSSLELGDSALYFCASSEGGGTEAFFGQGTRLTVV.

This clone was counted only a few times. The genes are TRBV29-1 and TRBJ1-2; TRBD1 aligns across 9 bases. This CDR3 spans 15 amino acids. Looked up from germline, CDR1 is SQVTM and CDR2 is ANQGSEA. The V gene end was trimmed by 7 bases and the J gene end by 4 bases; junction bases not matched to a gene: 13. CDR3 sequence reads: CSAGTGNPPPYGYTF. The DNA of the CDR3 is TGCAGCGCTGGGACAGGGAACCCGCCGCCCTATGGCTACACCTTC. Drawing the rest from reference TRBV29-1 and TRBJ1-2, the complete variable domain is SAVISQKPSRDICQRGTSLTIQCQVDSQVTMMFWYRQQPGQSLTLIATANQGSEATYESGFVIDKFPISRPNLTFSTLTVSNMSPEDSSIYLCSAGTGNPPPYGYTFGSGTRLTVV.

In its sample, this clone was seen a few times. This chain uses TRBV15 with TRBJ1-5; no reliable D call. The ends were cut back, 0 bases at V and 9 bases at J, with 15 bases in the middle. Germline values: CDR1 LNHNV, CDR2 YYDKDF (reference sequence). This CDR3 has 15 amino acids. The CDR3, as DNA: TGTGCCACCAGCAGAGATGTGGCAGCGGCTAGGCCCCAGCATTTT. Translating gives CATSRDVAAARPQHF. The whole variable domain, remainder taken from reference TRBV15 and TRBJ1-5, is DAMVIQNPRYQVTQFGKPVTLSCSQTLNHNVMYWYQQKSSQAPKLLFHYYDKDFNNEADTPDNFQSRRPNTSFCFLDIRSPGLGDTAMYLCATSRDVAAARPQHFGDGTRLSIL.

The chain has TRBV29-1 and TRBJ2-5, with 11 bases matching TRBD1. The CDR3 runs to 14 residues. Germline CDR1 and CDR2: SQVTM and ANQGSEA. Germline trimming cut 2 bases from V and 4 bases from J; bases unmatched to any gene: 3. The CDR3 sequence: CSVELGTGGETQYF. In DNA form, the CDR3 reads TGCAGCGTTGAATTGGGGACAGGGGGAGAGACCCAGTACTTC.

This chain links TRBV7-9 with TRBJ1-5, with 9 nucleotides matching TRBD1. Losses at the gene ends were 3 bases for V and 0 bases for J; bases not matched to a gene: 12. The CDR3 length is 19 residues. Germline assignment: CDR1 SEHNR and CDR2 FQNEAQ (reference sequence). The CDR3 DNA is TGTGCCAGCAGCTTCCATCCGGGACAGGGCCGCTATAGCAATCAGCCCCAGCATTTT. Translation: CASSFHPGQGRYSNQPQHF.

CDR3 amino acids: CASSLGTSGTYNEQFF. The CDR3 coding sequence is TGTGCCAGCAGTTTAGGGACTAGCGGTACCTACAATGAGCAGTTCTTC. V and J are TRBV28 and TRBJ2-1; 11 bases match TRBD2. CDR1 and CDR2 (germline): MDHEN, SYDVKM. CDR3 length: 16 residues. V lost 2 bases and J lost 2; bases outside the gene matches: 2.

The chain carries TRBV19 and TRBJ2-1, with 7 bases matching TRBD2. This CDR3 has 13 residues. Losses at the gene ends were 9 bases for V and 5 bases for J; bases not matched to a gene: 7. CDR1 LNHDA and CDR2 SQIVND come from the germline V gene (reference sequence). In nucleotides, the CDR3 is TGTGCCAGCTCTTTCGGGGGGAACAATGAGCAGTTCTTC. As protein: CASSFGGNNEQFF.

The chain carries TRBV6-1 and TRBJ2-1; 9 bases align to TRBD1. The CDR3 is made up of 16 amino acids. Germline lookup yields CDR1 MNHNS and CDR2 SASEGT. The trim removed 3 bases at V and 8 bases at J, leaving 11 bases unmatched. The CDR3 DNA reads as TGTGCCAGCAGTGACCGGATAGGACAGGGGCGCGATGAGCAGTTCTTC. Its translation is CASSDRIGQGRDEQFF.